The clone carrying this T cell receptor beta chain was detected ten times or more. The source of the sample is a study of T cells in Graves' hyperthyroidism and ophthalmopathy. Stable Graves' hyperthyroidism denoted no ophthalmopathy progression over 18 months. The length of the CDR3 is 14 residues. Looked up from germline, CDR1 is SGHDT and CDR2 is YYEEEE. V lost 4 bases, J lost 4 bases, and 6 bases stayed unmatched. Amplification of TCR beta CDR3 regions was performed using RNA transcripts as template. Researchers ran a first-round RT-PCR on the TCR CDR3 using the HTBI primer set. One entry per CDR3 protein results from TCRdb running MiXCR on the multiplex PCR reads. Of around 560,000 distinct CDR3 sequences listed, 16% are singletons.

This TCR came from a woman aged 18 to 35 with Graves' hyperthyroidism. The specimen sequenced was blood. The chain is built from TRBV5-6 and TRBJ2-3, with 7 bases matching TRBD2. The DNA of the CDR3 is TGTGCCAGCAGCCGTGGACTAGAGGCAGATACGCAGTATTTT. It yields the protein CASSRGLEADTQYF.